The clone carrying this T cell receptor (beta chain) occurred many times. Its specificity is unknown. The source of the sample is a study of regulatory T cells in long-lasting Graves disease. Turning to the study itself: Newly diagnosed Graves' patients had under 3 months of antithyroid drugs. Study-level findings and limits: Persistent patients shared more public clonotypes (2,741) than newly diagnosed patients (about 1,000).

Through Arm-PCR of CDR3 regions and iRepertoire HTBI primers, TCR beta libraries were built. TCRdb reprocessed the multiplex PCR reads with MiXCR, giving one entry per CDR3 protein. The data hold 350,000 to 500,000 distinct CDR3 sequences, with 11% to 15% observed a single time. The sample's time point: newly diagnosed GD, antithyroid drugs for less than 3 months. Generation of the TCR library employed RNA extracted from PBMCs. An endocrinology unit in Xi'an, China, supplied the patients. Germline-derived CDR1 and CDR2 are LNHDA and SQIVND (reference sequence). CDR3 length equals 16 residues. Losses at the gene ends were 6 bases for V and 4 bases for J; bases not matched to a gene: 7. This sample was shared with a second study, whose subject was T cells in Graves' hyperthyroidism and ophthalmopathy. That source reports: Patients having uncontrolled infection, another autoimmune disease, pregnancy or lactation were not included.

Sequenced material: peripheral blood mononuclear cells (PBMCs), taken at new diagnosis, from a patient treated with antithyroid drugs. The gene calls are TRBV19 and TRBJ2-1, with 12 bases that match TRBD2. The TCR originated in a woman between 50 and 59 years old with Graves disease. DNA for the CDR3: TGTGCCAGTAGCCTTCGACTAGCGGGAGCATACAATGAGCAGTTCTTC. Translated, it gives CASSLRLAGAYNEQFF.